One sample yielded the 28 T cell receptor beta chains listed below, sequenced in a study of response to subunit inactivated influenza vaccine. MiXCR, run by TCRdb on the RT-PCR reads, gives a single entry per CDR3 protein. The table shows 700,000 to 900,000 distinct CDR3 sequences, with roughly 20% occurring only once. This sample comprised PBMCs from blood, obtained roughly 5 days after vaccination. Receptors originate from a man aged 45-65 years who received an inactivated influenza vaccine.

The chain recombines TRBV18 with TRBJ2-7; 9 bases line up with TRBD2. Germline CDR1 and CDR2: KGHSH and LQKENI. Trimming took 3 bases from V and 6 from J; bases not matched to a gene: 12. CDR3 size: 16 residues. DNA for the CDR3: TGTGCCAGCTCACCCCTCCTCTTGCGGGAGGGCCTCGAGCAGTACTTC. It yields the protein CASSPLLLREGLEQYF. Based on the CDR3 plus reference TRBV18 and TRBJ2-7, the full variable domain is NAGVMQNPRHLVRRRGQEARLRCSPMKGHSHVYWYRQLPEEGLKFMVYLQKENIIDESGMPKERFSAEFPKEGPSILRIQQVVRGDSAAYFCASSPLLLREGLEQYFGPGTRLTVT.

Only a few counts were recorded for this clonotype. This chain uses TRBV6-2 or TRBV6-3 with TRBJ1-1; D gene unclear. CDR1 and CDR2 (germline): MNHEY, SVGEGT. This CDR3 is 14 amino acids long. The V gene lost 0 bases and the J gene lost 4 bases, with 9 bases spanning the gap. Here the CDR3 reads CASSYSGRGTEAFF. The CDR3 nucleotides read TGTGCCAGCAGTTACTCAGGGAGAGGCACTGAAGCTTTCTTT.

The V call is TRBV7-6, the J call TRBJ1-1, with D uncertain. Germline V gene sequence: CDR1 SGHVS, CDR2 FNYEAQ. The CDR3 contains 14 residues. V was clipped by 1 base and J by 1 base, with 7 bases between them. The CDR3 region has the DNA TGTGCCAGCAGCTTAGTATCCCAGAACACTGAAGCTTTCTTT. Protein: CASSLVSQNTEAFF.

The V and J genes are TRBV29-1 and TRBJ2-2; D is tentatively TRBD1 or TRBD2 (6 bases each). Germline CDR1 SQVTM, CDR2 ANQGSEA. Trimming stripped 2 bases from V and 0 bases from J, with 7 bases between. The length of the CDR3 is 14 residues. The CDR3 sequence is CSVERGANTGELFF. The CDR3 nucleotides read TGCAGCGTTGAAAGGGGGGCGAACACCGGGGAGCTGTTTTTT.

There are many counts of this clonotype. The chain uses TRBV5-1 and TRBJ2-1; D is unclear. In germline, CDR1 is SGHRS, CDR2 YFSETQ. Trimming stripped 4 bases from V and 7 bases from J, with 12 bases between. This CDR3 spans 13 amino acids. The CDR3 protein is CASSQMDGNEQFF. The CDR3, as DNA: TGCGCCAGCAGCCAAATGGACGGGAATGAGCAGTTCTTC.

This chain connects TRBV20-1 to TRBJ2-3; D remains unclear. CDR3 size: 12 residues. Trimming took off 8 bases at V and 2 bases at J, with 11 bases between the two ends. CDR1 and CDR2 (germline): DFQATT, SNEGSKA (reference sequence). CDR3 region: CSSGADTDTQYF. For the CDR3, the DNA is TGCAGTTCCGGAGCAGACACAGATACGCAGTATTTT.

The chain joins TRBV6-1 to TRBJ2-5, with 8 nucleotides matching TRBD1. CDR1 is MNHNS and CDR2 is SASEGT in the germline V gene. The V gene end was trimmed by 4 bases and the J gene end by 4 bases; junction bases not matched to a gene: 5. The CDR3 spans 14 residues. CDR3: CASSVGQGPETQYF. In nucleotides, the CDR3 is TGTGCCAGCAGTGTCGGACAGGGCCCAGAGACCCAGTACTTC.

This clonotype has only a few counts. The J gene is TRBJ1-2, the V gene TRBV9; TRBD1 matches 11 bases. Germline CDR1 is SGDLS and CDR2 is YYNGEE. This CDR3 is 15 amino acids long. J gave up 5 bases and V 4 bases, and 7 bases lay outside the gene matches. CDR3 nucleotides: TGTGCCAGCAGCCCCTCCGGGACAGGGGGTTATGGCTACACCTTC. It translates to CASSPSGTGGYGYTF.

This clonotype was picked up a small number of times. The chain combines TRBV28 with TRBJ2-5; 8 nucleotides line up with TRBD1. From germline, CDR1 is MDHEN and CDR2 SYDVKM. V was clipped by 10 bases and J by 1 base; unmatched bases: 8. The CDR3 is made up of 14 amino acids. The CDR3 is CATLLDRAQETQYF. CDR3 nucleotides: TGTGCCACCCTCCTGGACAGGGCCCAAGAGACCCAGTACTTC.

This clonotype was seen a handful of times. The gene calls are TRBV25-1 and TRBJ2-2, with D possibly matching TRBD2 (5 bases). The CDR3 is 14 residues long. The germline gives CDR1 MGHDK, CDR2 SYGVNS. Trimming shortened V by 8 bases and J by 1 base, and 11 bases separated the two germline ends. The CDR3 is CASGGRLNTGELFF. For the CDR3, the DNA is TGTGCCAGCGGCGGGCGGTTGAACACCGGGGAGCTGTTTTTT.

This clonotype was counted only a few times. The CDR3 protein is CASSLEPSSYNEQFF. In DNA form, the CDR3 reads TGTGCCAGCAGCTTAGAACCCAGCTCCTACAATGAGCAGTTCTTC. The chain combines TRBV11-2 with TRBJ2-1; D unclear. Germline values: CDR1 SGHAT, CDR2 FQNNGV. This CDR3 contains 15 residues. V was pared by 0 bases and J by 0 bases, with 6 bases between. The full variable domain, in which reference TRBV11-2 and TRBJ2-1 provide the parts outside the CDR3, is EAGVAQSPRYKIIEKRQSVAFWCNPISGHATLYWYQQILGQGPKLLIQFQNNGVVDDSQLPKDRFSAERLKGVDSTLKIQPAKLEDSAVYLCASSLEPSSYNEQFFGPGTRLTVL.

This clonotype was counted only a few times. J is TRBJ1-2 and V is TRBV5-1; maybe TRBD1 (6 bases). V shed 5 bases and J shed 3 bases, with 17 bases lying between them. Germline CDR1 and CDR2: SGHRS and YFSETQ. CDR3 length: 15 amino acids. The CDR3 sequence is CASRPGFRGDYGYTF. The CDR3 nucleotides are TGCGCCAGCAGGCCCGGGTTCAGGGGAGACTATGGCTACACCTTC.

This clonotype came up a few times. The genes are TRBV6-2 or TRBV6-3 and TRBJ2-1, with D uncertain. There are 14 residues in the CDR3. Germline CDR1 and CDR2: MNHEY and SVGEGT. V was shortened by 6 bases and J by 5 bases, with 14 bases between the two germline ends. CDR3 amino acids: CASRPGRFHNEQFF. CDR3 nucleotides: TGTGCCAGCAGACCCGGACGGTTCCACAATGAGCAGTTCTTC.

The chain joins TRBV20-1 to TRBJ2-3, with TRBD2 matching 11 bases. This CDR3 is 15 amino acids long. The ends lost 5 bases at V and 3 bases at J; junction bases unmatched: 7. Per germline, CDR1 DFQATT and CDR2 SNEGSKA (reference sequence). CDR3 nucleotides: TGCAGTGCTTTAGCGGGGGGGCTCGGGACAGATACGCAGTATTTT. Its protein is CSALAGGLGTDTQYF.

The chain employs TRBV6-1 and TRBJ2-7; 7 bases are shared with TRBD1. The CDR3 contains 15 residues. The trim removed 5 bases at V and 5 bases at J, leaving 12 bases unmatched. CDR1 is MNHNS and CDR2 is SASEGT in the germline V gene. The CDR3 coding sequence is TGTGCCAGCAGTCAGAGCCTGGACAGGTTGCACGAGCAGTACTTC. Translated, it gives CASSQSLDRLHEQYF.

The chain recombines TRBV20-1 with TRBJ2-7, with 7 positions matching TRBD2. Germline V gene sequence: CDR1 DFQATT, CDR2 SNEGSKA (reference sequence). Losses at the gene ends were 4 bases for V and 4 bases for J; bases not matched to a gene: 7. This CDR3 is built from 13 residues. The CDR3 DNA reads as TGCAGTGCTAAGACCGGACTAGAGTACGAGCAGTACTTC. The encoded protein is CSAKTGLEYEQYF.

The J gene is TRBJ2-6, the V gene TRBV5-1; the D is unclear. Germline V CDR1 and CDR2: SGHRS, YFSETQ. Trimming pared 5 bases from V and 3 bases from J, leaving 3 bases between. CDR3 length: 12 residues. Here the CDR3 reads CASRLGANVLTF. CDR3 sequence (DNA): TGCGCCAGCAGACTTGGGGCCAACGTCCTGACTTTC.

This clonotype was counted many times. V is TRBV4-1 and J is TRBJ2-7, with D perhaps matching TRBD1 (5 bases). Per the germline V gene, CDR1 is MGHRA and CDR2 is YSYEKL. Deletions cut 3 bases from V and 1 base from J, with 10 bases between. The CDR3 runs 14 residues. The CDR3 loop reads CASSHQTDSYEQYF. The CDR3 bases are TGCGCCAGCAGCCACCAGACAGATTCCTACGAGCAGTACTTC.

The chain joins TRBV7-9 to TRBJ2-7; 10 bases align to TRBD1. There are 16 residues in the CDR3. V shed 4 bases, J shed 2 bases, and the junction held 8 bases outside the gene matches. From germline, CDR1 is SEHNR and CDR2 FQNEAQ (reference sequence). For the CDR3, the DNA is TGTGCCAGCAGCTACAACTGGGACAGGGGACCCTACGAGCAGTACTTC. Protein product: CASSYNWDRGPYEQYF.

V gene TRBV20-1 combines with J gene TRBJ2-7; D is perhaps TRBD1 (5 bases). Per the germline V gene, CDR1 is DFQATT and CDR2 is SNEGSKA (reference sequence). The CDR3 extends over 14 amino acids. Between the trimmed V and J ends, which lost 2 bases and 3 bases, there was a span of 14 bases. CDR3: CSARQGTIIYEQYF. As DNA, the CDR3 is TGCAGTGCTAGACAGGGCACCATCATCTACGAGCAGTACTTC.

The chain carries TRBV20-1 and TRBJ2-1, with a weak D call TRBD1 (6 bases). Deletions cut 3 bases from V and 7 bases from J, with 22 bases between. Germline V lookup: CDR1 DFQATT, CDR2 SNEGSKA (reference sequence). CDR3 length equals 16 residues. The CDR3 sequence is CSARGRLGAAPNEQFF. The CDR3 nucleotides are TGCAGTGCTAGGGGCCGGTTGGGGGCGGCCCCGAATGAGCAGTTCTTC.

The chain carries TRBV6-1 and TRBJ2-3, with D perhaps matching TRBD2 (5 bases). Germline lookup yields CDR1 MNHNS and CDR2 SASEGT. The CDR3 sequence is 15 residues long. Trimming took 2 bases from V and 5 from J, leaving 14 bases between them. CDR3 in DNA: TGTGCCAGCAGTGAAAGTTTGGGAGTGGTAGATACGCAGTATTTT. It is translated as CASSESLGVVDTQYF.

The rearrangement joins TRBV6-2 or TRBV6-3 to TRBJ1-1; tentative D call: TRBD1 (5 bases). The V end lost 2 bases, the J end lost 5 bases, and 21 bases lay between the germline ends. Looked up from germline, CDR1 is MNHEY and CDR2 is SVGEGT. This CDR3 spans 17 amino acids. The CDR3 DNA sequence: TGTGCCAGCAGTTACCATCCAGTCACCGACCGGGGGACTGAAGCTTTCTTT. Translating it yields CASSYHPVTDRGTEAFF.

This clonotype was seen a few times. CDR3 residues: CASSLGSGLRSYNEQFF. The CDR3 DNA reads as TGCGCCAGCAGCTTGGGTTCGGGGCTGAGGTCCTACAATGAGCAGTTCTTC. The J gene is TRBJ2-1, the V gene TRBV5-1; D assignment may be TRBD1 or TRBD2 (5 bases each). The CDR3 loop spans 17 amino acids. Germline assignment: CDR1 SGHRS and CDR2 YFSETQ. V was trimmed by 0 bases and J by 1 base, leaving 14 bases between them. Full variable domain (outside the CDR3, taken from reference TRBV5-1 and TRBJ2-1): KAGVTQTPRYLIKTRGQQVTLSCSPISGHRSVSWYQQTPGQGLQFLFEYFSETQRNKGNFPGRFSGRQFSNSRSEMNVSTLELGDSALYLCASSLGSGLRSYNEQFFGPGTRLTVL.

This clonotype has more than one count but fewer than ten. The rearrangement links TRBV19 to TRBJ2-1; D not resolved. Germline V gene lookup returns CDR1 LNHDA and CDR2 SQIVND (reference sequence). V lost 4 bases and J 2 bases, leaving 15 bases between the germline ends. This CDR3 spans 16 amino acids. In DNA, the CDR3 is TGTGCCAGTAGTACCGATGTAATCTCAGCCTACAATGAGCAGTTCTTC. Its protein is CASSTDVISAYNEQFF. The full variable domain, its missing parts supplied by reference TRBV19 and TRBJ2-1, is DGGITQSPKYLFRKEGQNVTLSCEQNLNHDAMYWYRQDPGQGLRLIYYSQIVNDFQKGDIAEGYSVSREKKESFPLTVTSAQKNPTAFYLCASSTDVISAYNEQFFGPGTRLTVL.

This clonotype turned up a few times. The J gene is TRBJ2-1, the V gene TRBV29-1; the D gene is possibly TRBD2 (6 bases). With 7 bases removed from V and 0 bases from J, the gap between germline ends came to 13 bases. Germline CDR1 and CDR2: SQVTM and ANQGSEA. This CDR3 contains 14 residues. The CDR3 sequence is CSAMGGGSYNEQFF. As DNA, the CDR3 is TGCAGCGCCATGGGGGGAGGCTCCTACAATGAGCAGTTCTTC.

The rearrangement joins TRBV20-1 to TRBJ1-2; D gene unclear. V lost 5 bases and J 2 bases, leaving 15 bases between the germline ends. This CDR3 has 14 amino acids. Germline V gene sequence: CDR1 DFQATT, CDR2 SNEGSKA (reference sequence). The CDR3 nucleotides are TGCAGTGCTCGTTCGTGGCAGAACAACTATGGCTACACCTTC. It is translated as CSARSWQNNYGYTF.

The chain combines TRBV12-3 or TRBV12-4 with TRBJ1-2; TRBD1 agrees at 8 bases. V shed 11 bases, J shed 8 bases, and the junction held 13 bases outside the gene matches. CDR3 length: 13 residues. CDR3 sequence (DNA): TGTGCCGGGGCAGGGGGCGCAATAAGAGGCTACACCTTC. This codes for CAGAGGAIRGYTF.